This entry lists 21 T cell receptor beta chains sequenced from one sample in a study of T cells expressing NK-cell markers. Reanalyzing the 5' RACE reads, TCRdb keeps one entry per CDR3 protein, without DNA. Its clone listing holds 500,000 to 700,000 distinct CDR3 sequences. Sample: blood T cells: a sorted CD56 or NKG2C T cell subset, CD4+ or CD8+ T cells, or bulk PBMC T cells (not recorded which). Every receptor here comes from a man between 18 and 35 years old in good health.

The chain employs TRBV4-1 and TRBJ2-2; TCRdb calls TRBD2, which cannot be checked without DNA. The CDR3 runs 14 residues. The germline V gene has CDR1 MGHRA and CDR2 YSYEKL. The CDR3 spells CASSQVALTGELFF.

CDR3 sequence: CASSFTPLLSEYGYTF. The chain combines TRBV7-2 with TRBJ1-2; lacking DNA, the TRBD1 call made by TCRdb goes unchecked. Germline V lookup: CDR1 SGHTA, CDR2 FQGNSA. The CDR3 loop spans 16 amino acids. Full variable domain (missing parts from reference TRBV7-2 and TRBJ1-2): GAGVSQSPSNKVTEKGKDVELRCDPISGHTALYWYRQSLGQGLEFLIYFQGNSAPDKSGLPSDRFSAERTGGSVSTLTIQRTQQEDSAVYLCASSFTPLLSEYGYTFGSGTRLTVV.

The V call is TRBV5-1, the J call TRBJ2-1; TCRdb proposes TRBD2, but this gene call is untestable without DNA. Germline values: CDR1 SGHRS, CDR2 YFSETQ. The CDR3 totals 16 residues. CDR3: CASSFGTTPSYNEQFF.

V is TRBV4-2 and J is TRBJ2-6; checking the TCRdb D call of TRBD2 is not possible without DNA. This CDR3 has 19 residues. Germline assignment: CDR1 LGHNA and CDR2 YNFKEQ. The CDR3 loop reads CASSQDGNRDYSGANVLTF.

The gene calls are TRBV2 and TRBJ2-4. CDR3 size: 12 residues. Looked up from germline, CDR1 is SNHLY and CDR2 is FYNNEI. CDR3 sequence reads: CASHEVKNIQYF.

The chain employs TRBV7-2 and TRBJ2-1. This CDR3 comprises 18 residues. CDR1 and CDR2 (germline): SGHTA, FQGNSA. CDR3 protein: CASSFGFGGGDVNNEQFF.

The V and J genes are TRBV7-2 and TRBJ2-1; as DNA is missing, the TRBD1 call by TCRdb cannot be tested. The CDR3 is 17 amino acids. In germline, CDR1 is SGHTA, CDR2 FQGNSA. CDR3 sequence reads: CASSGVTVYRGYNEQFF.

The J gene is TRBJ1-1, the V gene TRBV7-2; the D gene TCRdb calls, TRBD1, cannot be checked with no DNA. The CDR3 loop spans 17 amino acids. CDR1 SGHTA and CDR2 FQGNSA come from the germline V gene. This chain's CDR3 is CASSLAWGAGKNTEAFF.

This chain connects TRBV18 to TRBJ2-3; no DNA is available, so the TRBD2 call from TCRdb remains unchecked. The CDR3 has 16 amino acids. Germline values: CDR1 KGHSH, CDR2 LQKENI. The CDR3 sequence is CASSQTSGRTTDTQYF. Full variable domain (missing parts from reference TRBV18 and TRBJ2-3): NAGVMQNPRHLVRRRGQEARLRCSPMKGHSHVYWYRQLPEEGLKFMVYLQKENIIDESGMPKERFSAEFPKEGPSILRIQQVVRGDSAAYFCASSQTSGRTTDTQYFGPGTRLTVL.

The rearrangement links TRBV5-5 to TRBJ1-2; TCRdb indicates TRBD1, and absent DNA this call remains unverified. There are 15 residues in the CDR3. Germline V gene lookup returns CDR1 SGHKS and CDR2 YYEKEE (reference sequence). The CDR3: CASSLAGGSNYGYTF. Full variable domain (outside the CDR3, taken from reference TRBV5-5 and TRBJ1-2): DAGVTQSPTHLIKTRGQQVTLRCSPISGHKSVSWYQQVLGQGPQFIFQYYEKEERGRGNFPDRFSARQFPNYSSELNVNALLLGDSALYLCASSLAGGSNYGYTFGSGTRLTVV.

CDR3: CSARDRGYGYTF. The chain employs TRBV20-1 and TRBJ1-2; the D call of TRBD1 rests on TCRdb alone, since no DNA is present to check it. From germline, CDR1 is DFQATT and CDR2 SNEGSKA (reference sequence). The CDR3 is made up of 12 amino acids.

The rearrangement uses TRBV13 and TRBJ2-2; TCRdb picks TRBD1, but there is no DNA to check that call. CDR1 PRHDT and CDR2 FYEKMQ come from the germline V gene (reference sequence). The CDR3 runs 15 residues. The CDR3 protein is CASSLTGENTGELFF.

The rearrangement uses TRBV7-3 and TRBJ2-5; checking the TCRdb D call of TRBD2 is not possible without DNA. Germline CDR1 is SGHTA and CDR2 is FQGTGA. The CDR3 loop spans 15 amino acids. CDR3: CASSPMGGNQETQYF.

The V call is TRBV11-2, the J call TRBJ2-7; TCRdb's assignment of TRBD1 cannot be checked, as there is no DNA. This CDR3 region has 14 residues. CDR1 is SGHAT and CDR2 is FQNNGV in the germline V gene. This chain's CDR3 is CASSWGEGADEQYF.

The CDR3 sequence: CASPFNTGELFF. The V gene is TRBV6-1, the J gene TRBJ2-2. Germline values: CDR1 MNHNS, CDR2 SASEGT. The CDR3 is 12 residues long.

This chain connects TRBV28 to TRBJ1-2; TCRdb gives TRBD1 as the D gene, but with no DNA this cannot be confirmed. This CDR3 is built from 13 residues. The V gene's germline CDR1 is MDHEN and CDR2 SYDVKM. The CDR3 protein is CASSPDRAPGYTF.

V is TRBV24-1 and J is TRBJ2-1; no DNA is available, so the TRBD1 call from TCRdb remains unchecked. This CDR3 is built from 16 residues. The germline gives CDR1 KGHDR, CDR2 SFDVKD. The CDR3 here is CATSDLGQGAMNEQFF.

This rearrangement joins TRBV6-5 to TRBJ2-1; the D call of TRBD2 rests on TCRdb alone, since no DNA is present to check it. CDR1 and CDR2 (germline): MNHEY, SVGAGI. The CDR3 contains 16 residues. The CDR3: CASSSRAGTSYNEQFF.

The chain couples TRBV5-1 to TRBJ2-1; TCRdb calls TRBD2, which cannot be checked without DNA. Germline V gene sequence: CDR1 SGHRS, CDR2 YFSETQ. The CDR3 consists of 15 residues. This chain's CDR3 is CASHREGPSYNEQFF.

The rearrangement links TRBV3-1 to TRBJ2-7; checking the TCRdb D call of TRBD1 is not possible without DNA. Germline V gives CDR1 LGHDT, CDR2 YNNKEL (reference sequence). This CDR3 is 13 amino acids long. The CDR3 is CASSADTLGEQYF.

The J gene is TRBJ2-1, the V gene TRBV6-2 or TRBV6-3; TCRdb returns TRBD1, unconfirmable since there is no DNA. Germline V gene sequence: CDR1 MNHEY, CDR2 SVGEGT. The CDR3 length is 14 residues. CDR3: CASSPGFYYNEQFF.